The clone carrying this T cell receptor (beta chain) came up a few times. This entry belongs to a study of Graves' ophthalmopathy and Graves' hyperthyroidism. At the level of the study: Hyperthyroidism qualified as stable when ophthalmopathy did not develop within 18 months of follow-up.

Researchers took RNA transcripts and amplified TCR beta CDR3 regions from them. Second-round multiplex PCR came after first-round RT-PCR with HTBI primers. From the multiplex PCR reads, TCRdb called clonotypes with MiXCR, one entry per CDR3 protein. The sample has around 1.1 million distinct CDR3 sequences, about 38% seen once. Other autoimmune diseases, uncontrolled infections, pregnancy or lactation ruled patients out of participation. Thyroid ultrasound, orbital computed tomography, TRAb, serum thyroxine and clinical symptoms formed the basis of diagnosis. Germline CDR1 and CDR2: ENHRY and SYGVKD. V shed 10 bases, J shed 2 bases, and the junction held 11 bases outside the gene matches. The CDR3 is made up of 14 amino acids.

The receptor's source is an adult man with Graves' hyperthyroidism. This sequence joins TRBV10-3 and TRBJ2-7, with 7 bases fitting TRBD1. Sequencing was carried out using peripheral blood or thyroid tissue (not recorded which). CDR3: CASRNPGQTYEQYF. The CDR3 region has the DNA TGTGCCAGCAGGAACCCGGGACAGACCTACGAGCAGTACTTC.